The sequence of this TCR beta chain was determined in a study of neurological immune-mediated disorders. Germline V gives CDR1 LNHDA, CDR2 SQIVND (reference sequence). The CDR3 runs 13 residues. V was trimmed by 4 bases and J by 2 bases, leaving 8 bases between them. MiXCR, run by TCRdb on the 5' RACE reads, gives a single entry per CDR3 protein. The sample includes tens of thousands of distinct CDR3 sequences, 3% to 4% of them seen just once. This clonotype was observed many times. The sequenced material came from CD4+ T cells from blood. This TCR was sampled from a middle-aged woman with multiple sclerosis. The genes are TRBV19 and TRBJ2-5; possible D gene TRBD1, 6 bases. CDR3 nucleotide sequence: TGTGCCAGTAGTAGGGGGCTACAAGAGACCCAGTACTTC. Protein sequence: CASSRGLQETQYF.